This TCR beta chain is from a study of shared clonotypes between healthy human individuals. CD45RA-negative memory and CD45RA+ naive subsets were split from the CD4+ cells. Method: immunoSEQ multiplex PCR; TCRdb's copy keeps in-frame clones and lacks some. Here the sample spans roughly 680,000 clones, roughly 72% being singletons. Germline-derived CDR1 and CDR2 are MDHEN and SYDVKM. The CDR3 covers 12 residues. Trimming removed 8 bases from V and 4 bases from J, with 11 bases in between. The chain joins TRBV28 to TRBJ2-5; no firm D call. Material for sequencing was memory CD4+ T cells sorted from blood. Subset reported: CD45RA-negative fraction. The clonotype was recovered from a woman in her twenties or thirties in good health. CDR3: CASGTARETQYF. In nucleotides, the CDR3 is TGTGCCAGCGGAACCGCTAGAGAGACCCAGTACTTC. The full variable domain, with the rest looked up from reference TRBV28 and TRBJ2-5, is DVKVTQSSRYLVKRTGEKVFLECVQDMDHENMFWYRQDPGLGLRLIYFSYDVKMKEKGDIPEGYSVSREKKERFSLILESASTNQTSMYLCASGTARETQYFGPGTRLLVL.